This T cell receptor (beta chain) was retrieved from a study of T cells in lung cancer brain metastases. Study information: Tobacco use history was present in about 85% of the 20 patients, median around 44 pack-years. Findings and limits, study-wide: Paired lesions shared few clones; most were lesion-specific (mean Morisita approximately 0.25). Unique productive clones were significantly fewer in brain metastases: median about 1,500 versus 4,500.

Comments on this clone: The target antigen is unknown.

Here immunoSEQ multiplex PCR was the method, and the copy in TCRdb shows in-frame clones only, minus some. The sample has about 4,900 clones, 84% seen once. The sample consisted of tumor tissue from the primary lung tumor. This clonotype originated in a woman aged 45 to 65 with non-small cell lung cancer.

The chain's CDR3 is CASRPSGTVGTGELFF. CDR3 DNA: TGCGCCAGCAGACCTTCCGGGACAGTTGGCACCGGGGAGCTGTTTTTT. The chain has TRBV5-1 and TRBJ2-2; 7 bases line up with TRBD1. The CDR3 extends over 16 amino acids. Germline V gives CDR1 SGHRS, CDR2 YFSETQ. V was pared by 5 bases and J by 4 bases, with 11 bases of the junction left unmatched.